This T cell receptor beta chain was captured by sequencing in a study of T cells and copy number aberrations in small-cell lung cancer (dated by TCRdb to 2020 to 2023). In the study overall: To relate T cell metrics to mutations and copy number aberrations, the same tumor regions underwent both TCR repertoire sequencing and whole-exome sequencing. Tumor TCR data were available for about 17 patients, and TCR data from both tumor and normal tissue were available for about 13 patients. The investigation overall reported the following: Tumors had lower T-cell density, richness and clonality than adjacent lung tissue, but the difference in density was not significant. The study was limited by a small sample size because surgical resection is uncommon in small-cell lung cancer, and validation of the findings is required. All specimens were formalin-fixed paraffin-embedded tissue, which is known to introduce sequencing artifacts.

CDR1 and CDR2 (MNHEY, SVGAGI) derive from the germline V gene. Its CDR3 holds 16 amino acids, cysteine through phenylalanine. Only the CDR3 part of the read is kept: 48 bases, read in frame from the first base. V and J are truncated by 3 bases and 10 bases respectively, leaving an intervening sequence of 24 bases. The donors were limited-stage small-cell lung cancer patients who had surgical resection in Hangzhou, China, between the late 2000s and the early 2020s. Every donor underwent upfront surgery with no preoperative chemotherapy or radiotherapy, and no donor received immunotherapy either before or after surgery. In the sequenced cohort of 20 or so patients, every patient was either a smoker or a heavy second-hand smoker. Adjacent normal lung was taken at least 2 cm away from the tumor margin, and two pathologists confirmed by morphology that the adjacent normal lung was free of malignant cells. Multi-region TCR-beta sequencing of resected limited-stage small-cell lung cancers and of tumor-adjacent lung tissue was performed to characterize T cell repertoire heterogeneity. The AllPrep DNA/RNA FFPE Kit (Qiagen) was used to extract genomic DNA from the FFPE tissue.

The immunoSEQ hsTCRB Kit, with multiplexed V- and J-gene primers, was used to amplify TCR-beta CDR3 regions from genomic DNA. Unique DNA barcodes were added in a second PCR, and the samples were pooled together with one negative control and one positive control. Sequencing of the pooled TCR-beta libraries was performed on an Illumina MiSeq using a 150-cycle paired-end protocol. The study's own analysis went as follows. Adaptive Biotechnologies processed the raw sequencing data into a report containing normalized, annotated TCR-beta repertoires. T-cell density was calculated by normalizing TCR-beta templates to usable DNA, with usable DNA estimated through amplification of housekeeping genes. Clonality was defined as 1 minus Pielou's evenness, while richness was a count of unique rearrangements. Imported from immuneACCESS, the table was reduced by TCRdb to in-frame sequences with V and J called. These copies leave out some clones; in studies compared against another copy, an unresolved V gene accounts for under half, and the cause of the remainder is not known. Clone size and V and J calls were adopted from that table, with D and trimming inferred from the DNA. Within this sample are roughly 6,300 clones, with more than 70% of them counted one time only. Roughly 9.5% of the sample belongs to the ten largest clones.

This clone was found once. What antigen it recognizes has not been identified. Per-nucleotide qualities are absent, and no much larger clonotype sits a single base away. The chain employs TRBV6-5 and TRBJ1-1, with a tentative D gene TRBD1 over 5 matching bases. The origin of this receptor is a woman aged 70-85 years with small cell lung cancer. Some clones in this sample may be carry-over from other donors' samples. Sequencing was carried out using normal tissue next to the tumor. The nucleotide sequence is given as TGTGCCAGCAGTTATTTCTATTGGGGCAGGAGCCCGGTAGCTTTCTTT. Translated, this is CASSYFYWGRSPVAFF.